Presented here are 16 T cell receptor beta chains from one specimen sequenced in a study of blood T cell repertoires in COVID-19. Profiling relied on immunoSEQ multiplex PCR, and the TCRdb table lists in-frame clones only, not all of them. The sample lists around 45,000 clones, nearly 70% occurring once. The sequencing input was peripheral blood. Receptor source: an elderly man with acute or convalescent COVID-19.

Note on this clone: Germline and junction disagree at one end, which may indicate a read error. This chain joins TRBV7-7 and TRBJ1-4; 9 bases are shared with TRBD1. The CDR3 extends over 15 amino acids. In germline, CDR1 is SSHAT, CDR2 FNYEAQ (reference sequence). The CDR3 DNA follows: TGTGCTAGCAGCGTTGGGACAGGGAGGAATGAAAAACTGTTTTTT. Translation: CASSVGTGRNEKLFF. Drawing the rest from reference TRBV7-7 and TRBJ1-4, the complete variable domain is GAGVSQSPRYKVTKRGQDVTLRCDPISSHATLYWYQQALGQGPEFLTYFNYEAQPDKSGLPSDRFSAERPEGSISTLTIQRTEQRDSAMYRCASSVGTGRNEKLFFGSGTQLSVL.

V gene TRBV12-5 combines with J gene TRBJ2-7; 7 positions match TRBD1. The CDR3 has 16 amino acids. V shed 0 bases, J shed 4 bases, and the junction held 9 bases outside the gene matches. Germline V lookup: CDR1 LGHNT, CDR2 FRNRAP. The CDR3 loop reads CASGLVGGSPRYEQYF. Here the CDR3 DNA reads TGTGCTAGTGGTTTGGTAGGGGGCTCACCCCGGTACGAGCAGTACTTC.

The chain is built from TRBV11-2 and TRBJ2-3, with 13 nucleotides matching TRBD2. The germline CDR1 and CDR2 sequences are SGHAT and FQNNGV. V gave up 3 bases and J gave up 1 base; unmatched junction bases: 10. The CDR3 loop spans 19 amino acids. CDR3 in amino acids: CASSFWPGGLAGRTDTQYF. The CDR3 DNA reads as TGTGCCAGCAGCTTTTGGCCGGGGGGACTAGCGGGACGCACAGATACGCAGTATTTT.

The chain joins TRBV5-6 to TRBJ1-3; 7 bases fit TRBD1. V dropped 4 bases and J dropped 0; count of bases not matched to a gene: 1. The CDR3 totals 14 residues. Germline assignment: CDR1 SGHDT and CDR2 YYEEEE. CDR3 sequence reads: CASSRQGSGNTIYF. The CDR3 DNA is TGTGCCAGCAGCAGACAGGGCTCTGGAAACACCATATATTTT.

The chain combines TRBV18 with TRBJ1-2, with D possibly TRBD1 on 5 matching bases. Germline CDR1 KGHSH, CDR2 LQKENI. V shed 6 bases and J shed 5 bases, with 19 bases lying between them. This CDR3 has 15 amino acids. CDR3 in amino acids: CASSNLKEGEYGYTF. The DNA for the CDR3 is TGTGCCAGCTCGAACCTTAAGGAAGGGGAATATGGCTACACCTTC.

The chain couples TRBV7-9 to TRBJ2-7; D gene unclear. Per germline, CDR1 SEHNR and CDR2 FQNEAQ (reference sequence). CDR3 length: 12 residues. V was clipped by 4 bases and J by 6 bases, with 10 bases between them. The CDR3 spells CASSSLGFEQYF. The CDR3 DNA follows: TGTGCCAGCAGCTCCCTTGGCTTCGAGCAGTACTTC.

This clone has a handful of counts. V and J are TRBV19 and TRBJ2-3; possible D gene TRBD1, 6 bases. V was pared by 6 bases and J by 6 bases, with 16 bases between. The CDR3 spans 14 residues. Germline CDR1 LNHDA, CDR2 SQIVND (reference sequence). CDR3 amino acids: CASSNPARGDTQYF. CDR3 in DNA: TGTGCCAGTAGCAACCCAGCGAGGGGGGATACGCAGTATTTT.

The chain combines TRBV10-3 with TRBJ1-1; 7 nucleotides match TRBD1. The CDR3 consists of 12 residues. V trimming: 10 bases; J trimming: 3 bases; junction bases outside the gene matches: 5. Germline loops: CDR1 ENHRY, CDR2 SYGVKD. The CDR3 loop reads CATRQGDTEAFF. The CDR3 nucleotides read TGTGCCACCCGACAGGGTGACACTGAAGCTTTCTTT.

V usage is TRBV4-3 and J usage is TRBJ2-7; 7 bases fit TRBD1. This CDR3 is built from 15 residues. V lost 0 bases and J lost 2; bases outside the gene matches: 4. Germline V gives CDR1 LGHNA, CDR2 YSLEER. Here the CDR3 DNA reads TGCGCCAGCAGCCAAGACCAACAGGGGCCCTACGAGCAGTACTTC. It specifies CASSQDQQGPYEQYF.

J is TRBJ1-2 and V is TRBV18; weak D call: TRBD1 (5 bases). Trimming took off 5 bases at V and 5 bases at J, with 12 bases between the two ends. Germline loops: CDR1 KGHSH, CDR2 LQKENI. This CDR3 has 13 amino acids. The CDR3 DNA follows: TGTGCCAGCTCAGAGTCCAGGGAATATGGCTACACCTTC. Protein sequence: CASSESREYGYTF.

The V call is TRBV6-5, the J call TRBJ1-5; D ambiguous. Germline assignment: CDR1 MNHEY and CDR2 SVGAGI. The CDR3 covers 13 residues. The V end lost 8 bases, the J end lost 5 bases, and 13 bases lay between the germline ends. The CDR3 here is CASRGQADQPQHF. The CDR3 DNA reads TGTGCCAGCCGCGGGCAGGCGGATCAGCCCCAGCATTTT.

The chain combines TRBV6-6 with TRBJ2-1; TRBD2 aligns across 12 bases. The germline CDR1 and CDR2 sequences are MNHNY and SVGAGI (reference sequence). Trimming took 5 bases from V and 0 from J; bases not matched to a gene: 2. The CDR3 has 16 amino acids. For the CDR3, the DNA is TGTGCCAGCAGTCGGACTAGCGGGGACTCCTACAATGAGCAGTTCTTC. Amino acids: CASSRTSGDSYNEQFF.

The chain joins TRBV5-3 to TRBJ1-1; the D gene is possibly TRBD1 (5 bases). TRBV5-3 falls under the ORF class, with uncertain function. The V gene lost 4 bases and the J gene lost 4 bases, with 26 bases spanning the gap. This CDR3 has 18 residues. The CDR3 DNA reads as TGTGCCAGAAGCCCCCCTGTCATGTCGGGGGTGGGGATCACTGAAGCTTTCTTT. Its protein product is CARSPPVMSGVGITEAFF.

This rearrangement joins TRBV11-3 to TRBJ1-1, with unresolved D. Germline V gene sequence: CDR1 SGHNT, CDR2 YENEEA. This CDR3 comprises 12 residues. Trimming cost V 4 bases and J 4 bases, with 7 bases left between them. The CDR3 DNA sequence: TGTGCCAGCAGCTCCCTCCGCACTGAAGCTTTCTTT. Its protein product is CASSSLRTEAFF.

CDR3 DNA sequence: TGCGCCAGCAGCGGGGCAGGTGGTAACTATGGCTACACCTTC. Its translation: CASSGAGGNYGYTF. The chain couples TRBV5-1 to TRBJ1-2; D is perhaps TRBD1 (5 bases). CDR1 and CDR2 (germline): SGHRS, YFSETQ. The CDR3 is 14 amino acids. The ends were cut back, 4 bases at V and 1 base at J, with 11 bases in the middle. The whole variable domain, remainder taken from reference TRBV5-1 and TRBJ1-2, is KAGVTQTPRYLIKTRGQQVTLSCSPISGHRSVSWYQQTPGQGLQFLFEYFSETQRNKGNFPGRFSGRQFSNSRSEMNVSTLELGDSALYLCASSGAGGNYGYTFGSGTRLTVV.

This clone came up a few times. The chain employs TRBV6-5 and TRBJ2-3; TRBD1 aligns across 8 bases. CDR1 MNHEY and CDR2 SVGAGI come from the germline V gene. The CDR3 is 14 amino acids. V was clipped by 6 bases and J by 4 bases; unmatched bases: 6. CDR3 bases: TGTGCCAGCAGACAGGGGGGTAACGCAGATACGCAGTATTTT. Its protein product is CASRQGGNADTQYF.